The T cell receptor (beta chain) described here comes from a study of CD8+ T cells in alopecia areata (dated by TCRdb to the late 2010s). Study-wide context: In both human patients and the C3H/HeJ mouse model, the study applied high-throughput TCRbeta sequencing to look at T cell clonal expansion in alopecia areata. Clonality in the scalp was compared among normal scalp (n=4), patchy alopecia areata scalp (n=8), and alopecia totalis/universalis scalp (n=8). RNA came from the PAXgene miRNA kit for fixed scalp, the miRNeasy kit for PBMCs, and the RNeasy kit for mouse skin. Scalp tissue and sorted CD4+ and CD8+ peripheral blood T cells from patchy and totalis/universalis alopecia areata patients and from healthy controls were covered by human TCRbeta sequencing. Amplification of TCRbeta CDR3 regions was done by immunoSEQ multiplex PCR using 35 Vbeta forward primers and 13 Jbeta reverse primers. The research as a whole found: Compared with mice, TCR sequences shared between patients were less clear, possibly partly because of HLA diversity across the patient population. Unlike mouse skin, which is dominated by gammadelta T cells, normal human skin has resident alphabeta T cells that are also sequenced, and this complicates analysis of the scalp TCR repertoire. Compared with normal scalp, lesional scalp, particularly in alopecia totalis/universalis, had higher clonality and more expanded CD8+ clones, which suggests antigenic drive.

Receptor amplification or capture employed the immunoSEQ multiplex PCR assay. To provide template for TCR sequencing, every sample had RNA extracted and reverse transcribed into cDNA. First-strand cDNA was synthesized using SuperScript III with a 2:1 mix of oligo-dT and random hexamers. A synthetic immune receptor repertoire was used to gauge amplification bias, and whatever bias remained was removed computationally. The original pipeline was this. Raw reads were preprocessed for error removal, and CDR3 was defined according to IMGT conventions as running from the conserved cysteine to phenylalanine. Clonality was calculated as 1 minus Shannon entropy normalized by log2 of the number of productive unique TCRs. Scalp TCRbeta sequences were cross-referenced with sorted blood CD4 and CD8 repertoires so that the CD4 or CD8 identity of scalp clones could be inferred. Here the immuneACCESS table is served through TCRdb, limited to in-frame sequences with V and J called. Missing clones are a known gap in these copies; in checked studies unresolved V genes cover under half, and the rest lacks a known reason. V, J and clone size are those of that table, while D and trimming were read from the DNA. Across this sample there are about 140,000 clones, with 55% seen only once. More than 4.5% of the sample rests with the top ten.

Trimming leaves V shorter by 5 bases and J shorter by 6 bases, with the junction holding 17 bases beyond the gene matches. The germline V gene gives CDR1 as SGHTA and CDR2 as FQGTGA. The CDR3 starts with the cysteine, ends with the phenylalanine, and has 17 residues. Only the CDR3 region is kept as DNA, spanning 51 bases read in frame from base 1. PBMCs were isolated by density centrifugation and stained for CD3, CD4 and CD8, and CD4+ and CD8+ T cells were sorted on a FACSAria. Scalp biopsies and blood samples were provided by unaffected controls. On this clone: Its target antigen remains unknown. No clone much larger than this one lies a single base away; base qualities are absent.

The sequence is built from TRBV7-3 and TRBJ1-1; 8 of the junction bases match TRBD1. The sequence was obtained from a human donor in good health. The sequenced sample was CD4+ T cells sorted from blood. The DNA is TGTGCCAGCAGCCCCGGGACAGGAATCTCTGTTTGGGCTGAAGCTTTCTTT. Translation gives CASSPGTGISVWAEAFF.